The entry below describes one TCR beta chain. With 0 bases clipped from V and 5 bases from J, the junction kept 6 bases outside the gene matches. This CDR3 has 15 amino acids. The V gene's germline CDR1 is SGDLS and CDR2 YYNGEE. As processed by the authors: Estimation of nucleated cell counts relied on the amplification of reference gene primers. Here immunoSEQ multiplex PCR was the method, and the copy in TCRdb shows in-frame clones only, minus some. V, J and clone size are those of that table, while D and trimming were read from the DNA. Of some 200,000 clones in the sample, roughly 86% were seen once. This sample was taken from a study of blood T cell repertoires in COVID-19. As for the study in general: Acute-phase and convalescent COVID-19 samples originated in the United States, Italy and Spain. Sources were T cells, B-cell-depleted T cells, or PBMCs; the material itself was cDNA or gDNA.

The chain combines TRBV9 with TRBJ2-7; 9 nucleotides agree with TRBD1. The clonotype comes from an older man with acute or convalescent COVID-19. Sequenced material: peripheral blood. The CDR3 spells CASSVGGQGSHEQYF. DNA for the CDR3: TGTGCCAGCAGCGTAGGGGGACAGGGTTCCCACGAGCAGTACTTC.